This T cell receptor beta chain was obtained from a study of T-cell reconstitution after alpha-beta-depleted transplantation in children. Findings of the study overall: Newly made T cells mostly supplied T-cell counts and diversity one year after transplant. Two months or so post-transplant, alpha-beta T cells reportedly derived from several hundred expanded graft clones. In some patients, recipient T cells and intrathymic progenitors surviving conditioning explained high day-60 diversity.

A library of TCRbeta sequences, prepared with unique molecular identifiers, was generated. TCRdb ran MiXCR on the PCR reads and lists one entry per CDR3 protein. The sample yields roughly 240,000 distinct CDR3 sequences, 6.5% to 9% seen once. This clonotype has ten or more counts. As yet, its antigen is unknown. Germline V gives CDR1 MNHEY, CDR2 SVGEGT. Trimming cost V 9 bases and J 0 bases, with 9 bases left between them. The length of the CDR3 is 13 residues. The chain combines TRBV6-2 or TRBV6-3 with TRBJ1-5; D call uncertain. Source: PBMCs, mostly from graft donor cells, taken 180 days after TCRalphabeta/CD19-depleted stem cell transplant. This receptor was identified in a male patient aged 5 to 17 who had a stem cell transplant for acute lymphoblastic leukemia, so the T cells may come from the graft donor. CDR3 DNA: TGTGCCAGTTCGACGCCTAGCAATCAGCCCCAGCATTTT. Its translation is CASSTPSNQPQHF.